What follows are 12 T cell receptor beta chains derived from one specimen sequenced in a study of OX40 agonist ivuxolimab in advanced cancers. Profiling relied on immunoSEQ multiplex PCR, and the TCRdb table lists in-frame clones only, not all of them. The repertoire holds 40,000 to 55,000 clones, with 91% as singletons. The material was CD4+ or CD8+ T cells sorted from blood, obtained in a trial of the OX40 agonist ivuxolimab. Source of these receptors: an adult with an advanced solid tumor such as melanoma, head and neck, liver or kidney cancer.

Concerning this clone itself: One end of the junction is discordant with germline, which a read error may explain. This rearrangement joins TRBV27 to TRBJ2-2; D may be TRBD1 (6 bases). CDR3 length equals 13 residues. Germline V gene lookup returns CDR1 MNHEY and CDR2 SMNVEV (reference sequence). The CDR3 is CASSPGQSGEPFF. In nucleotides, the CDR3 is TGTGCCAGCAGTCCAGGACAGTCCGGGGAGCCGTTTTTT.

This clone appeared a single time. This chain joins TRBV15 and TRBJ1-1; a weak D match, TRBD1 (5 bases). Trimming took 0 bases from V and 5 from J, leaving 10 bases between them. The germline CDR1 and CDR2 sequences are LNHNV and YYDKDF (reference sequence). There are 14 residues in the CDR3. Here the CDR3 DNA reads TGTGCCACCAGCAGAGAATACGGGACGACTGAAGCTTTCTTT. Its translation: CATSREYGTTEAFF. Complete variable domain (other parts from reference TRBV15 and TRBJ1-1): DAMVIQNPRYQVTQFGKPVTLSCSQTLNHNVMYWYQQKSSQAPKLLFHYYDKDFNNEADTPDNFQSRRPNTSFCFLDIRSPGLGDTAMYLCATSREYGTTEAFFGQGTRLTVV.

CDR3 residues: CAISESSRTSEQYF. The CDR3, as DNA: TGTGCCATCAGTGAGTCGAGCAGAACCTCCGAGCAGTACTTC. This rearrangement joins TRBV10-3 to TRBJ2-7, with D hard to call. Germline CDR1 ENHRY, CDR2 SYGVKD. This CDR3 has 14 residues. With 0 bases removed from V and 6 bases from J, the gap between germline ends came to 12 bases.

This clone has only one observation. The chain couples TRBV9 to TRBJ2-3; TRBD2 might be the D (5 bases). The CDR3 covers 17 residues. Trimming left V 0 bases short and J 3 bases short, with 17 bases between. From germline, CDR1 is SGDLS and CDR2 YYNGEE. The CDR3 here is CASSVAEDRWRTDTQYF. DNA of the CDR3: TGTGCCAGCAGCGTAGCCGAGGACCGGTGGAGGACAGATACGCAGTATTTT.

On this clone: Other DNA sequences in the sample encode the same CDR3. The chain combines TRBV2 with TRBJ2-5, with 9 bases identical to TRBD2. CDR3 length: 17 residues. Germline trimming cut 2 bases from V and 4 bases from J; bases unmatched to any gene: 11. Germline V CDR1 and CDR2: SNHLY, FYNNEI. The CDR3 loop is CASSELGLAGTGETQYF. CDR3 DNA: TGTGCCAGCAGTGAATTGGGGCTAGCGGGAACCGGAGAGACCCAGTACTTC.

The V gene is TRBV25-1, the J gene TRBJ2-5; D ambiguous. The CDR3 totals 11 residues. Germline assignment: CDR1 MGHDK and CDR2 SYGVNS. V was cut by 1 base and J by 8 bases, with 5 bases left in between. The CDR3 DNA reads TGTGCCAGCAGTGAATGGGGTACCCAGTACTTC. Protein sequence: CASSEWGTQYF.

The V gene is TRBV27, the J gene TRBJ1-2; 7 bases are a match to TRBD1. The CDR3 totals 14 residues. Germline assignment: CDR1 MNHEY and CDR2 SMNVEV (reference sequence). J gave up 7 bases and V 7 bases, and 12 bases lay outside the gene matches. CDR3 coding DNA: TGTGCCAGCAAGCGGACAGGCTATTTATTTGGCTACACCTTC. Translating gives CASKRTGYLFGYTF.

The chain recombines TRBV13 with TRBJ2-7; tentative D call: TRBD2 (6 bases). CDR1 and CDR2 from the germline V gene are PRHDT and FYEKMQ (reference sequence). This CDR3 region has 13 residues. V lost 4 bases, J lost 3 bases, and 10 bases lay in between. CDR3: CASSSAGNYEQYF. The CDR3, as DNA: TGTGCCAGCAGCTCCGCGGGGAACTACGAGCAGTACTTC. The full variable domain, in which reference TRBV13 and TRBJ2-7 provide the parts outside the CDR3, is AAGVIQSPRHLIKEKRETATLKCYPIPRHDTVYWYQQGPGQDPQFLISFYEKMQSDKGSIPDRFSAQQFSDYHSELNMSSLELGDSALYFCASSSAGNYEQYFGPGTRLTVT.

This rearrangement joins TRBV11-2 to TRBJ2-2; no clear D. Germline CDR1 reads SGHAT; CDR2 reads FQNNGV. CDR3 size: 15 residues. V was trimmed by 4 bases and J by 0 bases, leaving 9 bases between them. This chain's CDR3 is CASSSVVSNTGELFF. As DNA, the CDR3 is TGTGCCAGCAGCTCCGTCGTTTCGAACACCGGGGAGCTGTTTTTT.

The rearrangement uses TRBV6-1 and TRBJ2-7, with D uncertain. This CDR3 spans 11 amino acids. Germline values: CDR1 MNHNS, CDR2 SASEGT. Deletions cut 6 bases from V and 6 bases from J, with 9 bases between. The CDR3 region has the DNA TGTGCCAGCAGCCGAGAATTCGAGCAGTACTTC. Its protein is CASSREFEQYF.

The chain joins TRBV7-3 to TRBJ1-2; 8 nucleotides match TRBD1. CDR1 and CDR2 (germline): SGHTA, FQGTGA. The CDR3 loop spans 16 amino acids. Unmatched junction bases numbered 9, after V lost 2 bases and J lost 4 bases. CDR3 sequence (DNA): TGTGCCAGCAGCTTAGTGCCCGGGACAGGAGCCTATGGCTACACCTTC. Its translation: CASSLVPGTGAYGYTF.

V usage is TRBV19 and J usage is TRBJ2-1; weak D call: TRBD2 (6 bases). Germline V gene data show CDR1 as LNHDA and CDR2 as SQIVND (reference sequence). V shed 5 bases and J shed 8 bases, with 13 bases lying between them. This CDR3 contains 13 residues. The CDR3 DNA reads as TGTGCCAGTAGTCTCGGGAGCGGCGATGAGCAGTTCTTC. Protein: CASSLGSGDEQFF.